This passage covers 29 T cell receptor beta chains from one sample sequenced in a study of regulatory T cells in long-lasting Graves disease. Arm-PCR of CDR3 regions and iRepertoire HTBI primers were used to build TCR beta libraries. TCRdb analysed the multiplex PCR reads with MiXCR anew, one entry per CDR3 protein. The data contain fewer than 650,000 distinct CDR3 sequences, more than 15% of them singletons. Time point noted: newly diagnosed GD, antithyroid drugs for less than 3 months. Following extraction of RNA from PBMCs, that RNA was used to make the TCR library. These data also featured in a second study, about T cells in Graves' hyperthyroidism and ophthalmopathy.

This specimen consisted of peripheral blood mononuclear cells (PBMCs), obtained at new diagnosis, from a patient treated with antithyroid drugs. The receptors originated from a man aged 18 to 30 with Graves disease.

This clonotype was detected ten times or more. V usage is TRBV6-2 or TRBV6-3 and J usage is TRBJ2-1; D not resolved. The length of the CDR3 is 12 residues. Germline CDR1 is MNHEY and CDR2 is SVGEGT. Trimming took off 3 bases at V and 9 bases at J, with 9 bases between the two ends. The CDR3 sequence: CASSYLGIEQFF. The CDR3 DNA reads TGTGCCAGCAGTTATCTAGGTATTGAGCAGTTCTTC.

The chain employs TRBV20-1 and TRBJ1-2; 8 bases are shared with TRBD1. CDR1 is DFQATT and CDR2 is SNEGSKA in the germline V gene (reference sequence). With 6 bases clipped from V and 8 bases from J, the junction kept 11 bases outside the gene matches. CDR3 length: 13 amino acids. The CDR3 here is CSAPRGQGGGYTF. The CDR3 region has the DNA TGCAGTGCCCCTAGAGGACAGGGCGGCGGCTACACCTTC.

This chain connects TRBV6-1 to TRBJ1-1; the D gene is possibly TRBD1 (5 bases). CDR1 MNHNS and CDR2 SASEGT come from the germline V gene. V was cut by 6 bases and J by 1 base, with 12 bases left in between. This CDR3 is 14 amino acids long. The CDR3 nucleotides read TGTGCCAGCAGCAAGGGACGGGAGAACACTGAAGCTTTCTTT. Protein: CASSKGRENTEAFF.

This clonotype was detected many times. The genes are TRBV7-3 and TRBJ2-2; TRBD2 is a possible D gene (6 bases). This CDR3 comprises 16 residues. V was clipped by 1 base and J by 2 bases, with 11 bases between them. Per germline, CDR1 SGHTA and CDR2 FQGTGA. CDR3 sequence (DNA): TGTGCCAGCAGCTTAATCCGCGGGACCAACACCGGGGAGCTGTTTTTT. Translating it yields CASSLIRGTNTGELFF.

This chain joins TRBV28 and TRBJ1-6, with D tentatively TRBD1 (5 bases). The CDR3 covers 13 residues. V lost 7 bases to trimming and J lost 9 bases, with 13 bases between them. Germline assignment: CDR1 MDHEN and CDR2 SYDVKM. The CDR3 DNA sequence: TGTGCCAGCACCACTGGCGGGGGTTCACCCCTCCACTTT. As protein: CASTTGGGSPLHF.

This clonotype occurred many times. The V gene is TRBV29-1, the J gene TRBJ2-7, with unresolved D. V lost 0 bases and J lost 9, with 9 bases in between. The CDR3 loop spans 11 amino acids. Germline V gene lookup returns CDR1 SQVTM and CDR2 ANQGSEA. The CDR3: CSVEEGSWQYF. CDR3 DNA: TGCAGCGTTGAAGAGGGGTCTTGGCAGTACTTC.

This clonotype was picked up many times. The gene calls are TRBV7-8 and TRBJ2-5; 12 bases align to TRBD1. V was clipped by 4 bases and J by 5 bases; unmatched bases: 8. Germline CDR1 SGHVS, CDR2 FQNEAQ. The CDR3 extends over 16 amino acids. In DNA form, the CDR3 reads TGTGCCAGCAGCTCGCTCCGGGACAGGGGGCGGGAGACCCAGTACTTC. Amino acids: CASSSLRDRGRETQYF.

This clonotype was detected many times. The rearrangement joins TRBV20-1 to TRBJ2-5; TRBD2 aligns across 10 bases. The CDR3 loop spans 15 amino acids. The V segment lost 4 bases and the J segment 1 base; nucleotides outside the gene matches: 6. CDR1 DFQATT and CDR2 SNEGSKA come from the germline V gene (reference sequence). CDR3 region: CSATGTSVIQETQYF. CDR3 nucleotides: TGCAGTGCTACCGGGACTAGCGTTATCCAAGAGACCCAGTACTTC.

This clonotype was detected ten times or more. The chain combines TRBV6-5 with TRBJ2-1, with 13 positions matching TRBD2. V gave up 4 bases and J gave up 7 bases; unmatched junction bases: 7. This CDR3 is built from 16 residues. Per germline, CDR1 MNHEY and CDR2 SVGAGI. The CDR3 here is CASSFGLAGASNEQFF. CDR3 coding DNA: TGTGCCAGCAGTTTCGGACTAGCGGGAGCGAGTAATGAGCAGTTCTTC.

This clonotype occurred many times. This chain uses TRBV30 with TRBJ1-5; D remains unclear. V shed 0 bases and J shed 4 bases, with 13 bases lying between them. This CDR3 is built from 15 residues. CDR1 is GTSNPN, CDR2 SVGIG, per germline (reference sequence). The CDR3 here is CAWSVDGYRNQPQHF. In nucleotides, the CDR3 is TGTGCCTGGAGTGTAGATGGTTATAGGAATCAGCCCCAGCATTTT.

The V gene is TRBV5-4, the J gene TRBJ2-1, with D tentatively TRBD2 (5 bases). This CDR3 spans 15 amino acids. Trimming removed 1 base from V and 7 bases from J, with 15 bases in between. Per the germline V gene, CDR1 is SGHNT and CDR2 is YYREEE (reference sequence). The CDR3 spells CASSLSRDRANEQFF. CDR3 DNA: TGTGCCAGCAGCTTGTCTCGGGATAGAGCGAATGAGCAGTTCTTC.

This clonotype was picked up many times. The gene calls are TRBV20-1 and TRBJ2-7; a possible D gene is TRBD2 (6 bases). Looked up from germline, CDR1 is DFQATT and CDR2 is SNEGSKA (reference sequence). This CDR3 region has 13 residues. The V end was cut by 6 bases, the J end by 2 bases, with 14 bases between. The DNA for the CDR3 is TGCAGTGCGTCCGCAAGGAGGGCCTACGAGCAGTACTTC. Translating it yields CSASARRAYEQYF.

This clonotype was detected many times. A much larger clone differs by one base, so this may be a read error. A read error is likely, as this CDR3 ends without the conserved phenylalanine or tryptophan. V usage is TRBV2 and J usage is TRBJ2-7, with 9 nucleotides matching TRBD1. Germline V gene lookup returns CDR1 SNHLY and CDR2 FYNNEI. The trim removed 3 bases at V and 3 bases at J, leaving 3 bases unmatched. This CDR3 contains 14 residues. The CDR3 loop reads CASSEGTGHYEQYS. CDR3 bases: TGTGCCAGCAGTGAGGGGACAGGGCACTACGAGCAGTACTCC.

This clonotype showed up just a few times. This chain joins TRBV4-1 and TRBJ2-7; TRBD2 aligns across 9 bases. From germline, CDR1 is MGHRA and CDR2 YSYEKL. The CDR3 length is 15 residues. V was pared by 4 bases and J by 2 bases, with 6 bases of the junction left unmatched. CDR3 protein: CASSPKTSGAYEQYF. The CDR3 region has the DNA TGCGCCAGCAGCCCGAAGACTAGCGGTGCCTACGAGCAGTACTTC.

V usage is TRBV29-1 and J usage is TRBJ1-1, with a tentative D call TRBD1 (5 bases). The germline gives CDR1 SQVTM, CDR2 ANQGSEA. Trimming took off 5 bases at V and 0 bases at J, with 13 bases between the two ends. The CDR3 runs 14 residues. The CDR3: CSVYILGVNTEAFF. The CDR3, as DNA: TGCAGCGTTTACATTTTAGGGGTGAACACTGAAGCTTTCTTT.

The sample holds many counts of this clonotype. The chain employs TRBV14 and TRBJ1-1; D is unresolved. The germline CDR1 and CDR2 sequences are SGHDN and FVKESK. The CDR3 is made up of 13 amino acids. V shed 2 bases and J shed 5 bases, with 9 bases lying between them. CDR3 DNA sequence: TGTGCCAGCAGCCAACTCCAGCTAACTGAAGCTTTCTTT. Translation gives CASSQLQLTEAFF.

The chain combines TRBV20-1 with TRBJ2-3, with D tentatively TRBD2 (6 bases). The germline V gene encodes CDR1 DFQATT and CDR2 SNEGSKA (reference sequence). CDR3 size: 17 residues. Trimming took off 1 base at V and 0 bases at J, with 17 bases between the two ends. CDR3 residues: CSARVLAVPHSTDTQYF. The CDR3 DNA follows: TGCAGTGCTAGAGTACTAGCAGTACCCCATAGCACAGATACGCAGTATTTT.

Written as DNA, the CDR3 is TGTGCCAGCAGCGTAGGGGCGGGGGCCACCTACGAGCAGTACTTC. This translates into CASSVGAGATYEQYF. V and J are TRBV7-3 and TRBJ2-7; the D gene is possibly TRBD2 (7 bases). The germline gives CDR1 SGHTA, CDR2 FQGTGA. V was cut by 5 bases and J by 2 bases, with 16 bases left in between. The CDR3 has 15 amino acids. The variable domain in full, with the rest retrieved from reference TRBV7-3 and TRBJ2-7, is GAGVSQTPSNKVTEKGKYVELRCDPISGHTALYWYRQSLGQGPEFLIYFQGTGAADDSGLPNDRFFAVRPEGSVSTLKIQRTERGDSAVYLCASSVGAGATYEQYFGPGTRLTVT.

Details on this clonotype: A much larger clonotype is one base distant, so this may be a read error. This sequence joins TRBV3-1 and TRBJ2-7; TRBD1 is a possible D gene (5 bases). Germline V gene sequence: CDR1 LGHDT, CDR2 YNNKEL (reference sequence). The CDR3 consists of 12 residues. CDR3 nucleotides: TGTGCCCGCAGCCAAGAGTCAGGGATTCTGCACTTC. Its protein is CARSQESGILHF.

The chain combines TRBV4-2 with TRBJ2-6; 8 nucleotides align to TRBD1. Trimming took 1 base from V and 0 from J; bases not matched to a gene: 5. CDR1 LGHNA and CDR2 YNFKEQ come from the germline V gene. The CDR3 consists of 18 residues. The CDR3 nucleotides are TGTGCCAGCAGCCAAGTGACAGGGGCTAACTCTGGGGCCAACGTCCTGACTTTC. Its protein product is CASSQVTGANSGANVLTF.

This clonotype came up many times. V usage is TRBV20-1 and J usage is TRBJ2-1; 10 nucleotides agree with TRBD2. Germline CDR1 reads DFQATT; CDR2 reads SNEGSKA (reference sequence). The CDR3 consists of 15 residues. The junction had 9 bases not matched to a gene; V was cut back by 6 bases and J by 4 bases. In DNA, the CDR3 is TGCAGTGCAGGGCACCGGACTAGCGGTTACAATGAGCAGTTCTTC. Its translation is CSAGHRTSGYNEQFF.

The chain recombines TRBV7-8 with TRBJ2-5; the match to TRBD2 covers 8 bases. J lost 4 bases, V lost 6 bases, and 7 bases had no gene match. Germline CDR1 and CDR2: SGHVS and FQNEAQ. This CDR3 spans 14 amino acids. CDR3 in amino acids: CASSPSGSPETQYF. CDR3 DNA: TGTGCCAGCAGTCCCAGCGGGAGTCCAGAGACCCAGTACTTC.

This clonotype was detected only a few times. The CDR3 nucleotides read TGTGCCAGCTCTGGCAGGAGCCAAGAGACCCAGTACTTC. Amino acids: CASSGRSQETQYF. This rearrangement joins TRBV18 to TRBJ2-5; D ambiguous. Germline values: CDR1 KGHSH, CDR2 LQKENI. Deletions cut 6 bases from V and 1 base from J, with 9 bases between. CDR3 length equals 13 residues. Full variable domain (outside the CDR3, taken from reference TRBV18 and TRBJ2-5): NAGVMQNPRHLVRRRGQEARLRCSPMKGHSHVYWYRQLPEEGLKFMVYLQKENIIDESGMPKERFSAEFPKEGPSILRIQQVVRGDSAAYFCASSGRSQETQYFGPGTRLLVL.

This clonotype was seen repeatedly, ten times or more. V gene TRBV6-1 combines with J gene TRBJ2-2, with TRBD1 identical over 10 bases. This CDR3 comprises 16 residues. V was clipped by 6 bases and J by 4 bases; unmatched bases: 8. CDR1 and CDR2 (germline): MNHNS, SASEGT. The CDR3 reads CASRLAGTGVTGELFF. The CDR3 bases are TGTGCCAGCAGATTAGCCGGGACAGGGGTCACCGGGGAGCTGTTTTTT.

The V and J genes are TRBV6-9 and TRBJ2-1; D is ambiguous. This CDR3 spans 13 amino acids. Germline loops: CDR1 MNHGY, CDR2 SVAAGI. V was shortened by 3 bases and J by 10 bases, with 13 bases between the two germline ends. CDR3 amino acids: CASSYSNLREQFF. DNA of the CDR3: TGTGCCAGCAGTTACTCGAATCTGAGGGAGCAGTTCTTC.

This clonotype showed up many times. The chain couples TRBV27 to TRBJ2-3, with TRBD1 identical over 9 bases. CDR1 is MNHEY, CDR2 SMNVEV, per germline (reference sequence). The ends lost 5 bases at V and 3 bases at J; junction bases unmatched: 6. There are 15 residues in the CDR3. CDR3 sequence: CASSATGGGTDTQYF. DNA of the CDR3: TGTGCCAGCAGTGCTACAGGGGGCGGGACAGATACGCAGTATTTT.

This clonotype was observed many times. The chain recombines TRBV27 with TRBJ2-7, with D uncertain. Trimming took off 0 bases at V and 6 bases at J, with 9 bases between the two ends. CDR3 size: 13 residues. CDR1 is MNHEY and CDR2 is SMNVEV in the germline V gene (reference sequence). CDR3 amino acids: CASSLSSFGEQYF. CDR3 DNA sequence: TGTGCCAGCAGTTTATCATCCTTTGGCGAGCAGTACTTC.

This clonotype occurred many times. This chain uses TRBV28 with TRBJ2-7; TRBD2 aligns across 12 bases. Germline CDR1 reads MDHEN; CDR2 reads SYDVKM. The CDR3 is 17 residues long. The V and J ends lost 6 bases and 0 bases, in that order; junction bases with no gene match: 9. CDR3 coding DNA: TGTGCCAGCAGGCCATCGGGACTAGCGGGTTACTCCTACGAGCAGTACTTC. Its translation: CASRPSGLAGYSYEQYF.

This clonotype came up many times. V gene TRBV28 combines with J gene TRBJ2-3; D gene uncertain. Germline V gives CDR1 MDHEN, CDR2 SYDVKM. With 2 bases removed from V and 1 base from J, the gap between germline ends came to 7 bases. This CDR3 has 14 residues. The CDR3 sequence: CASSLIQGTDTQYF. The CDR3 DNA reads TGTGCCAGCAGTTTAATCCAGGGCACAGATACGCAGTATTTT.